Here is one T cell receptor (beta chain) with its context. CDR3 size: 16 residues. Germline V gives CDR1 SGHTA, CDR2 FQGTGA. The V gene end was trimmed by 4 bases and the J gene end by 4 bases; junction bases not matched to a gene: 6. This record belongs to a study of blood T cell repertoires in COVID-19. On the study more broadly: Italy, Spain and the United States were the sources of the convalescent and acute COVID-19 samples. T cells, B-cell-depleted T cells, or PBMCs supplied cDNA or gDNA.

The authors' processing: Estimates of nucleated cell counts were drawn from the amplification of reference gene primers. Produced via immunoSEQ multiplex PCR; TCRdb's table is partial and in-frame only. V and J calls and clone size follow that table, whereas D and trimming were derived from the DNA. The sample lists about 200,000 clones, about 90% occurring once. Sequenced sample: peripheral blood. The source of this sequence is an older woman with acute or convalescent COVID-19. The V call is TRBV7-3, the J call TRBJ2-2; 10 nucleotides agree with TRBD2. This chain's CDR3 is CASSYLAGALTGELFF. CDR3 coding DNA: TGTGCCAGCAGCTACCTAGCGGGAGCCCTCACCGGGGAGCTGTTTTTT.